Listed below are T cell receptor beta chains from one sample, sequenced in a study of blood T cell repertoires in COVID-19. Assay: immunoSEQ multiplex PCR; the TCRdb copy retains only in-frame clones and omits some. The sample holds 200,000 to 250,000 clones, roughly 90% seen once. Sequenced input: peripheral blood. Receptors originate from a man aged 25 to 40 who had recovered from COVID-19. The conserved cysteine and the conserved F or W are not part of the CDR3 here.

V	J	CDR3
TRBV18	TRBJ2-7	ASSPPDRVRSYEQY
TRBV3-1/TRBV3-2	TRBJ1-3	ASSQDHSGNTIY
TRBV29-1	TRBJ1-4	SVGLGTNEKLF
TRBV11-2	TRBJ1-1	ASSSLGRTEAF
TRBV27	TRBJ2-2	ASSGESTPGTSGFTSNTGELF
TRBV4-2	TRBJ2-7	ASSQVLRVGDSYEQY
TRBV11-2	TRBJ1-4	ASSPMGQKGATNEKLF
TRBV19	TRBJ2-7	ASSTYGTIYEQY
TRBV7-9	TRBJ2-2	ASSYRGSLF
TRBV6-1	TRBJ1-2	ASSEGLIYGYT
TRBV2	TRBJ2-3	ASILGLAGGTDTQY
TRBV19	TRBJ2-5	ASSIGGRDKTQY
TRBV5-6	TRBJ2-5	ASSSSGTKETQY
TRBV6-6	TRBJ2-1	ASSYRTLGGNEQF
TRBV7-2	TRBJ2-7	ASSLVPVSYEQY
TRBV10-3	TRBJ1-2	AISESEQELPYT